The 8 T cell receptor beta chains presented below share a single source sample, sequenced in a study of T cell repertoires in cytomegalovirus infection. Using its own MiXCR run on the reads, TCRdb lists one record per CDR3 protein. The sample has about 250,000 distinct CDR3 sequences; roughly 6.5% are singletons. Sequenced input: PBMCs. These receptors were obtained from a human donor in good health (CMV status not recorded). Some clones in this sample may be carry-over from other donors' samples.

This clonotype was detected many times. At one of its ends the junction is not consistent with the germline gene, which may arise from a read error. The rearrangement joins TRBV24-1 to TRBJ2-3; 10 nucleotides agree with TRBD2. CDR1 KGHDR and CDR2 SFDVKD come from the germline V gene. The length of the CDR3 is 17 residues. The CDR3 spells CATSDQLPSGSTDTQYF. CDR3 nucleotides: TGTGCCACCAGTGACCAATTACCTAGCGGGAGCACCGATACGCAGTATTTT.

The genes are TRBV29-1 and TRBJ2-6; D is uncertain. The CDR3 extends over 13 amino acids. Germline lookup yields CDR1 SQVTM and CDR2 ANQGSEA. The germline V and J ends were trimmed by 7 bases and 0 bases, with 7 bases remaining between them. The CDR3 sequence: CSASNSGANVLTF. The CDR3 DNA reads TGCAGCGCCTCAAACTCTGGGGCCAACGTCCTGACTTTC. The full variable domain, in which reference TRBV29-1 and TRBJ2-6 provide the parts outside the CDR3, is SAVISQKPSRDICQRGTSLTIQCQVDSQVTMMFWYRQQPGQSLTLIATANQGSEATYESGFVIDKFPISRPNLTFSTLTVSNMSPEDSSIYLCSASNSGANVLTFGAGSRLTVL.

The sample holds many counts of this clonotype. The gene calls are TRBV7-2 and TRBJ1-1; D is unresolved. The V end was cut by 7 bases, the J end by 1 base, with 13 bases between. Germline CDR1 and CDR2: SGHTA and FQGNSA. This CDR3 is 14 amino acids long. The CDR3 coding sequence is TGTGCCAGCACCCCCGGCAGCCCGAACACTGAAGCTTTCTTT. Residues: CASTPGSPNTEAFF.

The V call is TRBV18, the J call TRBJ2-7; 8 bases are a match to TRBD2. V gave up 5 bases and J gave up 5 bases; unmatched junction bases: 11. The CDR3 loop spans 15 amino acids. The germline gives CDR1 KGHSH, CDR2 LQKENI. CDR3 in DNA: TGTGCCAGCTCATCGCCTTTAGCGGGGTGGAACGAGCAGTACTTC. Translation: CASSSPLAGWNEQYF.

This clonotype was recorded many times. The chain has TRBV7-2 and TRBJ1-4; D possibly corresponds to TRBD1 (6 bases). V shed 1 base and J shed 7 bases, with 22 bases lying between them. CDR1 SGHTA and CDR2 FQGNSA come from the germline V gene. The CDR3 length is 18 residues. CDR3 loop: CASSLVGSFRGVGEKLFF. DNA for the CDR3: TGTGCCAGCAGCTTAGTTGGTAGTTTCAGGGGAGTTGGTGAAAAACTGTTTTTT.

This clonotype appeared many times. The CDR3, as DNA: TGTGCCAGCAGTTACCCCGATGAAGCTTTCTTT. Protein: CASSYPDEAFF. This chain links TRBV6-2 or TRBV6-3 with TRBJ1-1; D gene unclear. The CDR3 is 11 residues long. Trimming cost V 2 bases and J 7 bases, with 5 bases left between them. Germline V lookup: CDR1 MNHEY, CDR2 SVGEGT.

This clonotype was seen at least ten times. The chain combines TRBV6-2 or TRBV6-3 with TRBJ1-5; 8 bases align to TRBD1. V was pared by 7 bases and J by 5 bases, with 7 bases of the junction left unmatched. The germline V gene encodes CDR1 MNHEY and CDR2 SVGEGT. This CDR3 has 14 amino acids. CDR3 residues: CASTYPGGHQPQHF. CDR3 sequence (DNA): TGTGCCAGCACGTACCCAGGGGGCCATCAGCCCCAGCATTTT.

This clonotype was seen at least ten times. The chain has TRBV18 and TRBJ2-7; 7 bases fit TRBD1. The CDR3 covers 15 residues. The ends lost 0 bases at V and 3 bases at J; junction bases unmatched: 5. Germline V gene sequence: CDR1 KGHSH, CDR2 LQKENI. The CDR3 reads CASSPPGQSFYEQYF. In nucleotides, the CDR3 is TGTGCCAGCTCACCACCGGGACAGAGTTTCTACGAGCAGTACTTC.